The 7 T cell receptor beta chains below come from one sample, sequenced in a study of metastatic and nonmetastatic thyroid tumors. Via MiXCR, TCRdb re-called the PCR reads. Here the sample spans tens of thousands of clones, roughly 25% being singletons. No patient had received any treatment before thyroid surgery. The sample taken for sequencing was blood. The receptor set was obtained from a female donor with papillary thyroid cancer or a benign thyroid nodule (not recorded which). Some clones in this sample may be carry-over from other donors' samples.

This clone showed up many times. V gene TRBV15 combines with J gene TRBJ2-7, with a weak D call TRBD1 (6 bases). Looked up from germline, CDR1 is LNHNV and CDR2 is YYDKDF (reference sequence). CDR3 length: 16 amino acids. The germline V and J ends were trimmed by 0 bases and 5 bases, with 17 bases remaining between them. The CDR3 reads CATSRDTGFLADEQYF. The CDR3 DNA follows: TGTGCCACCAGCAGAGATACAGGGTTTCTCGCCGACGAGCAGTACTTC.

Comments on this clone: One end of the junction is discordant with germline, which a read error may explain. The rearrangement links TRBV5-6 to TRBJ2-7; the D is unclear. CDR3 size: 12 residues. CDR1 SGHDT and CDR2 YYEEEE come from the germline V gene. In nucleotides, the CDR3 is TGTGCCAGCATCTTAACCGGCGGCGAGCTGTACTTC. Residues: CASILTGGELYF.

This clone occurred many times. DNA for the CDR3: TGTGCCATGGGTCCTGCCTACGAGCAGTACTTC. Encoded protein: CAMGPAYEQYF. The V and J genes are TRBV7-9 and TRBJ2-7; D ambiguous. Trimming pared 10 bases from V and 2 bases from J, leaving 9 bases between. The CDR3 is 11 amino acids. The V gene's germline CDR1 is SEHNR and CDR2 FQNEAQ (reference sequence).

This clone was detected ten times or more. The chain recombines TRBV27 with TRBJ2-3; 8 positions agree with TRBD2. The V gene's germline CDR1 is MNHEY and CDR2 SMNVEV (reference sequence). The V gene end was trimmed by 6 bases and the J gene end by 0 bases; junction bases not matched to a gene: 5. This CDR3 has 15 amino acids. This chain's CDR3 is CASRVSGRSTDTQYF. DNA for the CDR3: TGTGCCAGCAGGGTGAGCGGGAGAAGCACAGATACGCAGTATTTT.

By sample fraction, this clone is medium-sized (0.01 to 0.1%). The chain recombines TRBV10-1 with TRBJ2-7, with 7 bases matching TRBD2. V was pared by 3 bases and J by 5 bases, with 7 bases of the junction left unmatched. CDR1 WNHNN and CDR2 SYGVQD come from the germline V gene (reference sequence). This CDR3 is built from 14 residues. The CDR3 region is CASSDAGDGDEQYF. As DNA, the CDR3 is TGCGCCAGCAGTGATGCGGGAGACGGCGACGAGCAGTACTTC.

The chain joins TRBV5-4 to TRBJ1-2; possible D gene TRBD1, 6 bases. The germline V gene encodes CDR1 SGHNT and CDR2 YYREEE (reference sequence). This CDR3 has 13 residues. V was shortened by 2 bases and J by 6 bases, with 11 bases between the two germline ends. The CDR3 region is CASSFRQADGYTF. The DNA of the CDR3 is TGTGCCAGCAGCTTCCGACAGGCGGATGGCTACACCTTC.

There are a few counts of this clone. This rearrangement joins TRBV6-1 to TRBJ2-2; tentative D call: TRBD2 (6 bases). The CDR3 has 15 amino acids. Germline V gene sequence: CDR1 MNHNS, CDR2 SASEGT. Between the trimmed V and J ends, which lost 3 bases and 1 base, there was a span of 9 bases. CDR3 in amino acids: CASSERGENTGELFF. In DNA, the CDR3 is TGTGCCAGCAGTGAGCGCGGGGAGAACACCGGGGAGCTGTTTTTT.